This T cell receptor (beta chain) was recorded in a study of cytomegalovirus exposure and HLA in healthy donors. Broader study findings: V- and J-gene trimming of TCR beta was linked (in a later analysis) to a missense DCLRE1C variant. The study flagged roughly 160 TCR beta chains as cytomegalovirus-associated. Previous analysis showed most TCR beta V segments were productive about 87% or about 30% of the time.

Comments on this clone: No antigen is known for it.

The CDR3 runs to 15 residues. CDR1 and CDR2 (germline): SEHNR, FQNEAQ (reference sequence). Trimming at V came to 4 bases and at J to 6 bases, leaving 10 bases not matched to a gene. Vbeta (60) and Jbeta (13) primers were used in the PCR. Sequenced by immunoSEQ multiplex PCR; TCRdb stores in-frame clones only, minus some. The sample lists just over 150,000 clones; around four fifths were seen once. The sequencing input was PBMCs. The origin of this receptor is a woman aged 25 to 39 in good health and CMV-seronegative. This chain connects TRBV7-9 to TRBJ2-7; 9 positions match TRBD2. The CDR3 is CASSSRGTSKAEQYF. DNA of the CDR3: TGTGCCAGCAGCTCCCGGGGGACTAGCAAGGCCGAGCAGTACTTC.